This TCR beta chain derives from a study of beta chain features in type 1 diabetes. Study observations and caveats: Sequencing of cDNA might inflate the share of cells that strongly express TCR.

TCRB transcripts that were expressed got sequenced, as all of the isolated RNA had been reverse transcribed. Some clones are missing from TCRdb's copy, which holds only in-frame ones; the method was immunoSEQ multiplex PCR. The data contain 350,000 to 400,000 clones, about 15% of them singletons. About this clone: The antigen is not known.

Germline values: CDR1 MDHEN, CDR2 SYDVKM. This CDR3 region has 13 residues. The V gene lost 5 bases and the J gene lost 5 bases, with 12 bases spanning the gap. The receptor's source is a woman between 18 and 29 years old in good health. This rearrangement joins TRBV28 to TRBJ2-5; D possibly corresponds to TRBD2 (6 bases). The sequenced material came from naive CD4+ T cells from blood. For the CDR3, the DNA is TGTGCCAGCAGTACCCCGGCGGGGGAGACCCAGTACTTC. Translating gives CASSTPAGETQYF.